This record looks at one TCR beta chain sequence and its context. The data derive from a study of early T cells in non-severe SARS-CoV-2 infection. Germline CDR1 is MDHEN and CDR2 is SYDVKM. This CDR3 comprises 16 residues. The germline V and J ends were trimmed by 1 base and 3 bases, with 14 bases remaining between them. Individual cDNA molecules carried attached unique molecular identifiers. TCRdb fed the 5' RACE reads into MiXCR, producing one record per CDR3 protein. The profile covers 80,000 or so distinct CDR3 sequences, with over 5% appearing a single time and 7.8% taken by the ten largest. The sequence was collected from an adult who was a healthcare worker with PCR-confirmed SARS-CoV-2 infection or an uninfected control (not recorded which). This chain links TRBV28 with TRBJ2-3; TRBD2 might be the D (7 bases). Sequenced sample: whole blood. The CDR3: CASSLFAGAGTDTQYF. The CDR3 DNA is TGTGCCAGCAGTTTATTTGCGGGGGCTGGGACAGATACGCAGTATTTT.